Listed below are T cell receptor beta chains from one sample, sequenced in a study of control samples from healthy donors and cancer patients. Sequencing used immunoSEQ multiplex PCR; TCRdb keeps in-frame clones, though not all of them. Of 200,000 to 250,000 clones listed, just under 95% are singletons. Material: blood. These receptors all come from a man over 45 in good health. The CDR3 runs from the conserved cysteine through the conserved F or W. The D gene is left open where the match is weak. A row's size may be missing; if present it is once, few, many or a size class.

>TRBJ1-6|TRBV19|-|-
TGTGCCAGTAGTATCTCTACAAGGGGGACTAATTCACCCCTCCACTTT
CASSISTRGTNSPLHF
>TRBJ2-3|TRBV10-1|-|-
TGCGCCAGCAGTGACATTCGAGGGTTGAGCACAGATACGCAGTATTTT
CASSDIRGLSTDTQYF
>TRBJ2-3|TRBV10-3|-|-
TGTGCCACTTGGACGCTTAGCACAGATACGCAGTATTTT
CATWTLSTDTQYF
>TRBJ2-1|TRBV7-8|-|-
TGTGCCAGCAGCTCTCAGGGCAGGGGTAATGAGCAGTTCTTC
CASSSQGRGNEQFF
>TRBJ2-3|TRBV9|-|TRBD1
TGTGCCAGCAGCCCGGGACAGGGAGATACGCAGTATTTT
CASSPGQGDTQYF
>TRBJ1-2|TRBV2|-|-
TGTGCCAGCAGTGATGTCACAGGCACCTATGGCTACACCTTC
CASSDVTGTYGYTF
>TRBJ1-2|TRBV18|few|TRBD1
TGTGCCAGCTCACGGACAGGGGAAGGCTACACCTTC
CASSRTGEGYTF
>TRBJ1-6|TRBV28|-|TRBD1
TGTGCCAGCACCACGACAGGGGGCCATTCACCCCTCCACTTT
CASTTTGGHSPLHF
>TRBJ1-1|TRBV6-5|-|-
TGTGCCAGCAGCCAGCAGGGGAACACTGAAGCTTTCTTT
CASSQQGNTEAFF
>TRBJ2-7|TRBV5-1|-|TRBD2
TGCGCCAGCAGCTTTCCCGGGACTACCTACGAGCAGTACTTC
CASSFPGTTYEQYF
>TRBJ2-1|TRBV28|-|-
TGTGCCAGCATTTCCCAAAATAACAATGAGCAGTTCTTC
CASISQNNNEQFF
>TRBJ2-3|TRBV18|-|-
TGTGCCAGCTCACCCCCCAGCACAGATACGCAGTATTTT
CASSPPSTDTQYF